This paragraph covers one T cell receptor (beta chain) sequence. The antigen is not known. Sample time point: week 5, during vaccination. Doses comprised 300 ug of mutant IDH1 20-mer peptide each, plus topical imiquimod. This entry comes from a study of a mutant IDH1 vaccine in newly diagnosed glioma. Study background: Across weeks 1, 3, 5, 7, 11, 15, 19 and 23, patients received a vaccination each time, eight in all. Those enrolled had earlier been treated with radiotherapy, temozolomide, or both, mostly both.

CDR3 length: 18 amino acids. The ends lost 0 bases at V and 1 base at J; junction bases unmatched: 9. The germline V gene encodes CDR1 SGHRS and CDR2 YFSETQ. TCRdb's table, derived via immunoSEQ multiplex PCR, lists solely in-frame clones and lacks some. Of approximately 35,000 clones in the sample, about three fifths were seen once. The study's findings and limits: Vaccine-induced immune responses were detected in approximately 93% of patients. Any relationship between pseudoprogression and changes in top peripheral T cell clonotypes seemed absent.

V is TRBV5-1 and J is TRBJ2-5, with 10 bases aligning to TRBD2. Specimen: PBMCs, collected from a glioma patient whose treatment included an IDH1 peptide vaccine. This TCR was sampled from a woman younger than 30 with glioma. For the CDR3, the DNA is TGCGCCAGCAGCTTGGCACTAGCGGGGCCAAACCCCCAAGAGACCCAGTACTTC. It codes for CASSLALAGPNPQETQYF.